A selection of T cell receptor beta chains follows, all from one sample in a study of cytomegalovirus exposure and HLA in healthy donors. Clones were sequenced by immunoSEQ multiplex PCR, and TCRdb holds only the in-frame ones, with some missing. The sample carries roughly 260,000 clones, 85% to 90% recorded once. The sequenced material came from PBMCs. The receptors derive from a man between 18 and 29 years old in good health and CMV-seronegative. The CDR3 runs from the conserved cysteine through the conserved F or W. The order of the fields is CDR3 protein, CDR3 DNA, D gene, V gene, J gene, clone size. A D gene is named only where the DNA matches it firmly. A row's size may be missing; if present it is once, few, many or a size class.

CDR3: CASSLEAGGSYEQYF
DNA: TGTGCCAGCAGCTTAGAAGCGGGCGGATCCTACGAGCAGTACTTC
D: .
V: TRBV7-2
J: TRBJ2-7
size: .

CDR3: CASSQNAGTPPELF
DNA: TGCGCCAGCAGCCAAAACGCCGGGACACCCCCCGAGCTCTTC
D: .
V: TRBV4-1
J: TRBJ2-1
size: .

CDR3: CASSLTLGGFYEQYF
DNA: TGTGCCAGCAGTTTAACCCTTGGGGGCTTCTACGAGCAGTACTTC
D: .
V: TRBV27
J: TRBJ2-7
size: .

CDR3: CASSSRGHGEQYF
DNA: TGTGCCAGTAGTTCCAGGGGGCACGGCGAGCAGTACTTC
D: TRBD1
V: TRBV19
J: TRBJ2-7
size: .

CDR3: CASSGGLAGVWETQYF
DNA: TGTGCCAGCAGTGGAGGACTAGCGGGGGTTTGGGAGACCCAGTACTTC
D: TRBD2
V: TRBV6-1
J: TRBJ2-5
size: .

CDR3: CASSQDLGIGGTEAFF
DNA: TGCGCCAGCAGCCAAGATTTGGGGATCGGGGGCACTGAAGCTTTCTTT
D: .
V: TRBV4-3
J: TRBJ1-1
size: .

CDR3: CASSYNFGYTF
DNA: TGTGCCAGCAGTTATAATTTCGGCTACACCTTC
D: .
V: TRBV6-1
J: TRBJ1-2
size: .

CDR3: CAWTGGYNEQFF
DNA: TGTGCCTGGACCGGGGGCTACAATGAGCAGTTCTTC
D: .
V: TRBV30
J: TRBJ2-1
size: .

CDR3: CASSLEHYEQYF
DNA: TGTGCCAGCAGCTTAGAGCACTACGAGCAGTACTTC
D: .
V: TRBV7-2
J: TRBJ2-7
size: .

CDR3: CASSVESAGGHEQYF
DNA: TGTGCCAGCAGCGTAGAGTCAGCGGGAGGCCACGAGCAGTACTTC
D: TRBD2
V: TRBV9
J: TRBJ2-7
size: few

CDR3: CASSLTAEIHEKLFF
DNA: TGTGCCAGCAGCTTAACGGCGGAGATACATGAAAAACTGTTTTTT
D: .
V: TRBV7-2
J: TRBJ1-4
size: .

CDR3: CASSMERGTGPGELFF
DNA: TGTGCCAGTAGTATGGAGCGAGGGACAGGGCCCGGGGAGCTGTTTTTT
D: TRBD1
V: TRBV19
J: TRBJ2-2
size: .

CDR3: CASRLPTSGRVHSPLHF
DNA: TGTGCCAGCAGACTCCCCACCTCCGGCAGGGTGCATTCACCCCTCCACTTT
D: .
V: TRBV28
J: TRBJ1-6
size: few

CDR3: CASSTGTSGRAYETQYF
DNA: TGCGCCAGCAGCACCGGGACTAGCGGGAGGGCCTATGAGACCCAGTACTTC
D: TRBD2
V: TRBV5-1
J: TRBJ2-5
size: .

CDR3: CASSADREGNTIYF
DNA: TGTGCCAGCAGCGCAGACAGGGAGGGAAACACCATATATTTT
D: TRBD1
V: TRBV9
J: TRBJ1-3
size: once

CDR3: CASSRPSSGGDSYEQYF
DNA: TGTGCCAGCAGCCGCCCCTCTAGCGGGGGGGACTCCTACGAGCAGTACTTC
D: TRBD2
V: TRBV7-2
J: TRBJ2-7
size: .

CDR3: CASSLLAGGRSYNSPLHF
DNA: TGTGCCAGCAGCTTGCTGGCAGGGGGACGCTCCTATAATTCACCCCTCCACTTT
D: TRBD1
V: TRBV5-6
J: TRBJ1-6
size: once

CDR3: CASSYMAASNNEQFF
DNA: TGTGCCAGCAGCTACATGGCTGCTAGTAACAATGAGCAGTTCTTC
D: .
V: TRBV7-2
J: TRBJ2-1
size: .

CDR3: CASDSHNEQFF
DNA: TGTGCCAGTGACAGTCACAATGAGCAGTTCTTC
D: .
V: TRBV2
J: TRBJ2-1
size: .

CDR3: CASSAGAGVQETQYF
DNA: TGTGCCAGCAGTGCCGGGGCGGGGGTCCAAGAGACCCAGTACTTC
D: TRBD2
V: TRBV2
J: TRBJ2-5
size: .

CDR3: CSAPKSYEQYF
DNA: TGCAGTGCTCCCAAATCCTACGAGCAGTACTTC
D: .
V: TRBV20-1
J: TRBJ2-7
size: once

CDR3: CASSFWTGVWEQYF
DNA: TGTGCCAGCAGTTTTTGGACAGGGGTGTGGGAGCAGTACTTC
D: TRBD1
V: TRBV28
J: TRBJ2-7
size: .

CDR3: CASSEDGPPQHF
DNA: TGTGCCAGCAGTGAAGATGGCCCGCCCCAGCATTTT
D: .
V: TRBV6-5
J: TRBJ1-5
size: .

CDR3: CASSLILGLSYEQYF
DNA: TGTGCCAGCAGTTTAATCTTGGGGCTAAGCTACGAGCAGTACTTC
D: .
V: TRBV27
J: TRBJ2-7
size: .

CDR3: CASSFEQGFLHNEQFF
DNA: TGTGCCAGCAGCTTCGAACAGGGATTCCTTCACAATGAGCAGTTCTTC
D: .
V: TRBV11-2
J: TRBJ2-1
size: .

CDR3: CASSQDLRGAIYEQYF
DNA: TGCGCCAGCAGCCAAGATTTACGGGGGGCCATATACGAGCAGTACTTC
D: .
V: TRBV4-3
J: TRBJ2-7
size: .

CDR3: CASPPSGLAPYEQYF
DNA: TGTGCCAGTCCTCCATCCGGACTAGCACCCTACGAGCAGTACTTC
D: TRBD2
V: TRBV28
J: TRBJ2-7
size: .

CDR3: CASSFKLTGGHTGELFF
DNA: TGTGCCAGTTCCTTTAAGCTCACAGGGGGTCACACCGGGGAGCTGTTTTTT
D: TRBD1
V: TRBV14
J: TRBJ2-2
size: .

CDR3: CASSPMTGGFTNQPQHF
DNA: TGTGCCAGCAGCCCGATGACAGGGGGATTTACCAATCAGCCCCAGCATTTT
D: TRBD1
V: TRBV27
J: TRBJ1-5
size: .

CDR3: CASSTNRGRIGTQYF
DNA: TGTGCCAGCAGCACAAACAGGGGGCGGATCGGGACGCAGTATTTT
D: TRBD1
V: TRBV7-2
J: TRBJ2-3
size: .

CDR3: CASARQGMSEQYF
DNA: TGCGCCAGCGCCAGACAGGGGATGAGCGAGCAGTACTTC
D: TRBD1
V: TRBV10-2
J: TRBJ2-7
size: .

CDR3: CASRRTGNYGYTF
DNA: TGTGCCAGCAGACGGACAGGGAACTATGGCTACACCTTC
D: TRBD1
V: TRBV6-5
J: TRBJ1-2
size: few

CDR3: CATNGLAEETQYF
DNA: TGTGCCACCAACGGACTAGCCGAAGAGACCCAGTACTTC
D: TRBD2
V: TRBV2
J: TRBJ2-5
size: .

CDR3: CASSSQNTGELFF
DNA: TGTGCCAGCAGTTCCCAGAACACCGGGGAGCTGTTTTTT
D: .
V: TRBV27
J: TRBJ2-2
size: .

CDR3: CASSLLDRDNQPQHF
DNA: TGTGCCAGCAGTTTATTGGACAGGGACAATCAGCCCCAGCATTTT
D: TRBD1
V: TRBV28
J: TRBJ1-5
size: few

CDR3: CASSFRRGNLGEQYF
DNA: TGTGCCAGCAGCTTTCGGCGGGGGAACCTCGGCGAGCAGTACTTC
D: TRBD2
V: TRBV5-4
J: TRBJ2-7
size: .

CDR3: CATSLGQGAYEQYF
DNA: TGTGCCACCAGCTTAGGACAGGGAGCCTACGAGCAGTACTTC
D: TRBD1
V: TRBV15
J: TRBJ2-7
size: .

CDR3: CASSLGPSGGSDEQYF
DNA: TGTGCCAGCAGCTTGGGCCCTTCAGGGGGGTCGGACGAGCAGTACTTC
D: .
V: TRBV5-6
J: TRBJ2-7
size: .

CDR3: CASSQDSNYRGRMVKLFF
DNA: TGCGCCAGCAGCCAAGACTCCAACTACAGGGGGCGAATGGTGAAACTGTTTTTT
D: TRBD1
V: TRBV4-3
J: TRBJ1-4
size: .

CDR3: CSVGTGGSEPQHF
DNA: TGCAGCGTTGGGACAGGGGGTTCGGAGCCCCAGCATTTT
D: TRBD1
V: TRBV29-1
J: TRBJ1-5
size: few

CDR3: CASSLPGKDTQYF
DNA: TGTGCCAGCAGTTTGCCGGGGAAAGATACGCAGTATTTT
D: .
V: TRBV28
J: TRBJ2-3
size: once